Listed below are T cell receptor beta chains from one sample, sequenced in a study of beta chain features in type 1 diabetes. Some clones are missing from TCRdb's copy, which holds only in-frame ones; the method was immunoSEQ multiplex PCR. Seen here are 150,000 or so clones, approximately 10% observed once, and the top ten hold approximately 2%. The sequenced material came from central memory CD4+ T cells from blood. The receptors here all came from a man aged 18 to 30 in good health. Each CDR3 is given with its conserved first and last residue. D genes are given only for firm matches. Only some rows state a clone size, as once, few, many or a class for expanded clones.

>.|TRBJ2-7|.|TRBV9
CASSGEGTDRANENEQYF
TGTGCCAGCAGCGGAGAGGGGACTGACAGGGCTAATGAGAACGAGCAGTACTTC
>.|TRBJ2-3|.|TRBV27
CASSSRYTQYF
TGTGCCAGCAGTTCAAGGTATACGCAGTATTTT
>.|TRBJ2-7|many|TRBV29-1
CSVVRGPTEQYF
TGCAGCGTTGTCCGCGGCCCCACCGAGCAGTACTTC
>.|TRBJ1-5|.|TRBV7-3
CASSAHQGQPQHF
TGTGCCAGCAGCGCACACCAGGGTCAGCCCCAGCATTTT
>TRBD2|TRBJ2-7|.|TRBV7-2
CASSLVAGGLYEQYF
TGTGCCAGCAGCTTAGTAGCGGGAGGGCTCTACGAGCAGTACTTC
>.|TRBJ2-5|few|TRBV15
CATSRDLTSWETQYF
TGTGCCACCAGCAGAGATCTGACATCTTGGGAGACCCAGTACTTC
>.|TRBJ1-1|few|TRBV28
CASSFGGKGTEAFF
TGTGCCAGCAGTTTTGGGGGGAAGGGCACTGAAGCTTTCTTT
>TRBD1|TRBJ1-5|.|TRBV9
CASSKQGNQPQHF
TGTGCCAGCAGCAAACAGGGGAATCAGCCCCAGCATTTT
>.|TRBJ1-5|many|TRBV9
CASSPQSSNQPQHF
TGTGCCAGCAGCCCTCAGAGTAGCAATCAGCCCCAGCATTTT
>TRBD1|TRBJ2-7|.|TRBV7-9
CASSLAGTGYYEQYF
TGTGCCAGCAGCTTAGCAGGGACAGGGTACTACGAGCAGTACTTC
>.|TRBJ1-2|.|TRBV6-5
CASSYSMRQRLGYTF
TGTGCCAGCAGTTACTCGATGCGGCAGAGGCTTGGCTACACCTTC
>.|TRBJ1-6|.|TRBV5-6
CASSRADRMGSPLHF
TGTGCCAGCAGCCGGGCCGATAGGATGGGTTCACCCCTCCACTTT
>.|TRBJ2-3|.|TRBV5-6
CASSLADTQYF
TGTGCCAGCAGCTTGGCAGATACGCAGTATTTT
>.|TRBJ1-1|.|TRBV30
CAWSRTNTEAFF
TGTGCCTGGAGTAGGACGAACACTGAAGCTTTCTTT
>.|TRBJ1-1|.|TRBV29-1
CSPLRDPTPNTEAFF
TGCAGCCCGCTCCGGGACCCTACACCGAACACTGAAGCTTTCTTT
>.|TRBJ2-2|few|TRBV14
CASSQSFSTGELFF
TGTGCCAGCAGCCAATCATTTTCCACCGGGGAGCTGTTTTTT
>.|TRBJ2-3|few|TRBV10-3
CAISEGTNTDTQYF
TGTGCCATCAGTGAGGGGACCAACACAGATACGCAGTATTTT
>.|TRBJ1-1|few|TRBV7-3
CASSLRGNTEAFF
TGTGCCAGCAGCTTAAGGGGGAACACTGAAGCTTTCTTT
>.|TRBJ2-7|few|TRBV5-4
CASSLRSSYEQYF
TGTGCCAGCAGTCTGCGGAGCTCCTACGAGCAGTACTTC
>TRBD1|TRBJ2-7|few|TRBV5-4
CASSLRTGMYEQYF
TGTGCCAGCAGCTTGCGGACAGGCATGTACGAGCAGTACTTC
>.|TRBJ2-5|.|TRBV29-1
CSVARGGGQETQYF
TGCAGCGTTGCGAGGGGGGGAGGGCAAGAGACCCAGTACTTC
>TRBD2|TRBJ2-3|few|TRBV29-1
CSVGTSGYTDTQYF
TGCAGCGTCGGGACTAGCGGTTACACAGATACGCAGTATTTT
>.|TRBJ2-1|.|TRBV7-3
CASSLPRANEQFF
TGTGCCAGCAGCTTACCGAGGGCCAATGAGCAGTTCTTC
>.|TRBJ2-1|few|TRBV9
CASSVEGRAYNEQFF
TGTGCCAGCAGCGTAGAGGGCAGGGCCTACAATGAGCAGTTCTTC
>.|TRBJ1-1|.|TRBV5-1
CASSLTTGNTEAFF
TGCGCCAGCAGCCTAACGACAGGGAACACTGAAGCTTTCTTT
>.|TRBJ2-2|.|TRBV9
CASSRAGAGTGELFF
TGTGCCAGCAGCAGGGCAGGGGCTGGCACCGGGGAGCTGTTTTTT
>.|TRBJ2-7|many|TRBV5-1
CASSLPSYEQYF
TGCGCCAGCAGCTTGCCTAGTTACGAGCAGTACTTC
>.|TRBJ2-5|.|TRBV20-1
CSSAQETQYF
TGCAGTTCAGCGCAAGAGACCCAGTACTTC